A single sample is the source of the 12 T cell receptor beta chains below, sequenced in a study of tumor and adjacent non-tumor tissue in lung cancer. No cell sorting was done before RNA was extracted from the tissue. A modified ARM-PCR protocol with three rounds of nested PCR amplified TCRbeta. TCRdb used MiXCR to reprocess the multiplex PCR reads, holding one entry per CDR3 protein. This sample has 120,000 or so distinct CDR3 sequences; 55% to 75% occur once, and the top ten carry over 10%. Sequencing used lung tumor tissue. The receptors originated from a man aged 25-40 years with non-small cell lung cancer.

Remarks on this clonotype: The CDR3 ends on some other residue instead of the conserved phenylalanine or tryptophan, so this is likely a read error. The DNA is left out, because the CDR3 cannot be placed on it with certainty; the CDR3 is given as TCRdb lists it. CDR3 sequence reads: CASSNTGSSGRDEPFI. This chain uses TRBV11-2 with TRBJ2-1; the tabulated D call, TRBD2, remains unverified against the DNA. The CDR3 extends over 16 residues, inclusive of both ends. In germline, CDR1 is SGHAT, CDR2 FQNNGV.

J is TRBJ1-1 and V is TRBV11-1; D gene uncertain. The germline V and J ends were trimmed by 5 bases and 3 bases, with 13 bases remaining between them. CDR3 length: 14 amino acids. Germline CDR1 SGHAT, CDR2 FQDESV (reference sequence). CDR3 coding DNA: TGTGCCAGCAGCCGGTCAGCTGTGTACACTGAAGCTTTCTTT. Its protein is CASSRSAVYTEAFF. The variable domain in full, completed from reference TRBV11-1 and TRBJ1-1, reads EAEVAQSPRYKITEKSQAVAFWCDPISGHATLYWYRQILGQGPELLVQFQDESVVDDSQLPKDRFSAERLKGVDSTLKIQPAELGDSAMYLCASSRSAVYTEAFFGQGTRLTVV.

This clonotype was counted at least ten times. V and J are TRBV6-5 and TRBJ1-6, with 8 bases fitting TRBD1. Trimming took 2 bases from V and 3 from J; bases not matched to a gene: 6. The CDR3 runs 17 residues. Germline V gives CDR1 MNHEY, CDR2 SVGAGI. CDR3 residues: CASSYRPGGVYNSPLHF. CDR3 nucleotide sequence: TGTGCCAGCAGTTACCGCCCAGGGGGCGTCTATAATTCACCCCTCCACTTT.

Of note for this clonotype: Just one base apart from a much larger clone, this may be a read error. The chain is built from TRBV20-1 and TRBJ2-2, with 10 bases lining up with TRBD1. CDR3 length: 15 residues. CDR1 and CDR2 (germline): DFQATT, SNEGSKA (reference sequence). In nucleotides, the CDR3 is TGCAGTGCTAGAGCGGGACAGGGGCTCGTCGGGAAGCTGTTTTTT. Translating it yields CSARAGQGLVGKLFF.

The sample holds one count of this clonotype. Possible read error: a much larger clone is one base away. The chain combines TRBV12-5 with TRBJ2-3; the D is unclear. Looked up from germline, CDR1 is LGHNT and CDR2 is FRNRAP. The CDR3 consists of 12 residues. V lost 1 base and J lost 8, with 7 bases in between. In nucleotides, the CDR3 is TGTGCTAGTGGTTTGGGCGGATTTACGCAGTATTTT. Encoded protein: CASGLGGFTQYF.

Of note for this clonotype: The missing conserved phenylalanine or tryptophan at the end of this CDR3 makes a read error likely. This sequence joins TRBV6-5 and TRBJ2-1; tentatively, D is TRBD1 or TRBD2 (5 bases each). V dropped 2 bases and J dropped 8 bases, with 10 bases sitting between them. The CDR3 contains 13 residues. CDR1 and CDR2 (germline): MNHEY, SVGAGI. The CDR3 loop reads CASSYRGGHEQFL. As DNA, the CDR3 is TGTGCCAGCAGTTACCGGGGCGGTCATGAGCAGTTCCTC.

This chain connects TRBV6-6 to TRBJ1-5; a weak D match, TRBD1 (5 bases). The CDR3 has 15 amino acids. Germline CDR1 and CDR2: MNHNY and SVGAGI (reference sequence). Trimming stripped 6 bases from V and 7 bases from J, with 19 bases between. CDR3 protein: CASREGRDRGQPQHF. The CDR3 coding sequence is TGTGCCAGCAGAGAGGGTCGGGACCGGGGGCAGCCCCAGCATTTT.

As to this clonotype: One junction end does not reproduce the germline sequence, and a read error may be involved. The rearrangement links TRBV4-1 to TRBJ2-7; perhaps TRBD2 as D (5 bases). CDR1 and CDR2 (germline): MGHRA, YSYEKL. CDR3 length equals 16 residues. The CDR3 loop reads CASIQDETGSMYEQYF. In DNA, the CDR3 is TGCGCCAGCATCCAAGATGAGACGGGAAGTATGTACGAGCAGTACTTC.

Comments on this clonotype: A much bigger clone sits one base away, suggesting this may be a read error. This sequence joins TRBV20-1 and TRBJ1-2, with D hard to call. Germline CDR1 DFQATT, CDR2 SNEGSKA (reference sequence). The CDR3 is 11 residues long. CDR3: CSATGPTGYSF. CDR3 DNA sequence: TGCAGTGCTACCGGGCCCACCGGCTACTCCTTC.

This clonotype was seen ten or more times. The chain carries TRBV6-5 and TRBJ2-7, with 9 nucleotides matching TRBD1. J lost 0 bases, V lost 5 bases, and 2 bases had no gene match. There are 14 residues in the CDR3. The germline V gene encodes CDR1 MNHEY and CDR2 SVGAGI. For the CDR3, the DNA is TGTGCCAGCAGTCCGACAGGGGGCTCCTACGAGCAGTACTTC. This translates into CASSPTGGSYEQYF.

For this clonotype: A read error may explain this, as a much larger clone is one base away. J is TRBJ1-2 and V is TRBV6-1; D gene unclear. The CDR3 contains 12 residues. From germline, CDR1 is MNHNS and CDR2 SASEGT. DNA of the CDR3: TGTGTCAGCAGCAACATGGACTATGGCTACACCTTC. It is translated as CVSSNMDYGYTF.

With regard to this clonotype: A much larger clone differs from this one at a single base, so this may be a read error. As DNA, the CDR3 is TGCAGCGTAGGCACCCGACTAACGGGAGACACCGGGGAGCTGTTTTTT. Its protein product is CSVGTRLTGDTGELFF. V usage is TRBV29-1 and J usage is TRBJ2-2; maybe TRBD2 (6 bases). This CDR3 has 16 amino acids. Deletions cut 6 bases from V and 3 bases from J, with 20 bases between. Germline V gene lookup returns CDR1 SQVTM and CDR2 ANQGSEA.